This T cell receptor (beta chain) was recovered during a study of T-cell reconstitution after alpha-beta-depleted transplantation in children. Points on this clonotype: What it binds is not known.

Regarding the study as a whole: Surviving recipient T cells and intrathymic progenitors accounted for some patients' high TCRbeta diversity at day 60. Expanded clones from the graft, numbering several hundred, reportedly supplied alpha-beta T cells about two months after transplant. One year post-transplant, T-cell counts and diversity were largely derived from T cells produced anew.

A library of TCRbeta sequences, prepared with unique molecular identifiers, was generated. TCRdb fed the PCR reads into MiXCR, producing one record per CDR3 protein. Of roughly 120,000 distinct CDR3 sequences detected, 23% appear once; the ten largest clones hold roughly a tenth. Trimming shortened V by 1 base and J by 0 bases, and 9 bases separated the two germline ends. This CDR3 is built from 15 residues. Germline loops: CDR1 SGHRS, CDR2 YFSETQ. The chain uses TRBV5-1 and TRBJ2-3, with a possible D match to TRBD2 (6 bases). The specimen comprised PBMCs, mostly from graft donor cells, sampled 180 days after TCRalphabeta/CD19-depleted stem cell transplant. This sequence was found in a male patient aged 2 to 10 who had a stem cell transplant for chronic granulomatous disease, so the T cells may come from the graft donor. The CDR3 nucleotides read TGCGCCAGCAGCTTGTGGGACTCTAGCACAGATACGCAGTATTTT. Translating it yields CASSLWDSSTDTQYF.